One sample yielded the 20 T cell receptor beta chains listed below, sequenced in a study of blood T cell repertoires in COVID-19. TCRdb keeps only in-frame clones here, not all; method: immunoSEQ multiplex PCR. Among 250,000 to 300,000 clones, approximately 85% were seen once, and the ten largest hold 11%. The sequenced material came from peripheral blood. The receptors were sampled from a woman in her seventies with acute or convalescent COVID-19.

This chain connects TRBV6-5 to TRBJ2-7; 7 positions match TRBD1. The CDR3 has 15 residues. V trimming: 6 bases; J trimming: 2 bases; junction bases outside the gene matches: 10. Germline V gene sequence: CDR1 MNHEY, CDR2 SVGAGI. CDR3 loop: CASRLSRGTAYEQYF. The CDR3 nucleotides are TGTGCCAGCAGACTAAGCAGGGGGACGGCCTACGAGCAGTACTTC.

CDR3 nucleotide sequence: TGTGCCAGCAGCTTGGGGCGGGGGTTCGCAGATACGCAGTATTTT. It encodes CASSLGRGFADTQYF. The chain uses TRBV5-6 and TRBJ2-3, with 7 positions matching TRBD2. J gave up 4 bases and V 0 bases, and 5 bases lay outside the gene matches. Germline V gene sequence: CDR1 SGHDT, CDR2 YYEEEE. The CDR3 covers 15 residues. The entire variable domain, with the rest obtained from reference TRBV5-6 and TRBJ2-3, is as follows: DAGVTQSPTHLIKTRGQQVTLRCSPKSGHDTVSWYQQALGQGPQFIFQYYEEEERQRGNFPDRFSGHQFPNYSSELNVNALLLGDSALYLCASSLGRGFADTQYFGPGTRLTVL.

The chain is built from TRBV5-1 and TRBJ2-5, with 7 bases lining up with TRBD2. The CDR3 spans 15 residues. The V segment lost 3 bases and the J segment 5 bases; nucleotides outside the gene matches: 10. Germline V gene data show CDR1 as SGHRS and CDR2 as YFSETQ. CDR3 in amino acids: CASSSGGSVRETQYF. CDR3 DNA sequence: TGCGCCAGCAGCTCCGGGGGGTCCGTCCGGGAGACCCAGTACTTC.

In nucleotides, the CDR3 is TGTGCCAGCAGTCCCCGGGACAGGGAGGCCTCGGGGGGCACCGGGGAGCTGTTTTTT. Translating gives CASSPRDREASGGTGELFF. The chain employs TRBV6-6 and TRBJ2-2; 9 bases fit TRBD1. The CDR3 is 19 residues long. The germline CDR1 and CDR2 sequences are MNHNY and SVGAGI (reference sequence). V shed 5 bases and J 4 bases; nucleotides not matched to a gene: 17.

The sample holds a few counts of this clone. The chain recombines TRBV18 with TRBJ1-2, with a tentative D call TRBD1 (5 bases). Germline V lookup: CDR1 KGHSH, CDR2 LQKENI. The V end was cut by 5 bases, the J end by 2 bases, with 15 bases between. This CDR3 contains 15 residues. The CDR3 reads CASSSRQQGNYGYTF. CDR3 nucleotides: TGTGCCAGCTCATCAAGACAGCAGGGCAACTATGGCTACACCTTC.

The chain combines TRBV5-1 with TRBJ2-1, with D possibly TRBD1 on 5 matching bases. The germline V gene encodes CDR1 SGHRS and CDR2 YFSETQ. V was trimmed by 7 bases and J by 9 bases, leaving 14 bases between them. The CDR3 totals 12 residues. CDR3 sequence: CASSAWGGEQFF. CDR3 DNA sequence: TGCGCCAGCTCGGCGTGGGGCGGTGAGCAGTTCTTC.

The chain joins TRBV6-5 to TRBJ1-6; tentatively, D is TRBD1 (5 bases). This CDR3 contains 14 residues. Germline CDR1 is MNHEY and CDR2 is SVGAGI. The V gene lost 0 bases and the J gene lost 7 bases, with 7 bases spanning the gap. Written as DNA, the CDR3 is TGTGCCAGCAGTTACTCGGGACTAAATTCACCCCTCCACTTT. Translation gives CASSYSGLNSPLHF.

The chain carries TRBV6-5 and TRBJ1-1; TRBD1 matches 8 bases. This CDR3 is 14 amino acids long. The J segment lost 2 bases and the V segment lost 5 bases, leaving 4 bases of the junction unmatched. Germline assignment: CDR1 MNHEY and CDR2 SVGAGI. CDR3 residues: CASSSRGLNTEAFF. CDR3 nucleotide sequence: TGTGCCAGCAGTAGCAGGGGGCTCAACACTGAAGCTTTCTTT.

CDR3 loop: CSVLGLVNTGELFF. The CDR3 nucleotides read TGCAGCGTCCTGGGACTAGTGAACACCGGGGAGCTGTTTTTT. The chain carries TRBV29-1 and TRBJ2-2; 8 bases are shared with TRBD2. CDR3 length: 14 amino acids. V lost 6 bases and J lost 1; bases outside the gene matches: 4. CDR1 is SQVTM, CDR2 ANQGSEA, per germline.

The chain employs TRBV30 and TRBJ1-2, with D maybe TRBD1 (5 bases). Trimming cost V 4 bases and J 2 bases, with 14 bases left between them. CDR1 is GTSNPN, CDR2 SVGIG, per germline (reference sequence). The CDR3 runs to 14 residues. The CDR3 nucleotides read TGTGCCTGGATGAAGGGCGGGACCAACTATGGCTACACCTTC. The encoded protein is CAWMKGGTNYGYTF.

This clone was observed once. The J gene is TRBJ2-3, the V gene TRBV9, with 8 bases identical to TRBD2. The V gene's germline CDR1 is SGDLS and CDR2 YYNGEE. The CDR3 is 18 residues long. J was trimmed by 3 bases and V by 1 base; bases with no gene match: 13. CDR3 DNA: TGTGCCAGCAGCGTATTTGCGGGGGGCCACCAATCGACAGATACGCAGTATTTT. Translated: CASSVFAGGHQSTDTQYF.

This chain links TRBV5-1 with TRBJ2-5, with D tentatively TRBD2 (7 bases). The CDR3 covers 14 residues. Germline CDR1 SGHRS, CDR2 YFSETQ. V was trimmed by 3 bases and J by 4 bases, leaving 13 bases between them. The CDR3 region is CASSSAGARETQYF. The CDR3, as DNA: TGCGCCAGCAGCTCGGCGGGGGCTCGAGAGACCCAGTACTTC.

This clone was recorded only once. This sequence joins TRBV5-1 and TRBJ2-7, with TRBD2 as a possible D gene (6 bases). The CDR3 is made up of 15 amino acids. Germline loops: CDR1 SGHRS, CDR2 YFSETQ. V was pared by 2 bases and J by 0 bases, with 12 bases between. Here the CDR3 reads CASSFAAGYSYEQYF. CDR3 DNA: TGCGCCAGCAGCTTTGCAGCGGGCTACTCCTACGAGCAGTACTTC.

The chain couples TRBV15 to TRBJ2-1, with D possibly being TRBD1 (5 bases). The V and J ends lost 0 bases and 4 bases respectively, with 7 bases between them. CDR3 length: 14 amino acids. Per germline, CDR1 LNHNV and CDR2 YYDKDF (reference sequence). In DNA form, the CDR3 reads TGTGCCACCAGCAGAGACGACAGATACAATGAGCAGTTCTTC. Residues: CATSRDDRYNEQFF.

The V gene is TRBV5-4, the J gene TRBJ1-2; tentative D call: TRBD1 (6 bases). V was shortened by 0 bases and J by 7 bases, with 7 bases between the two germline ends. From germline, CDR1 is SGHNT and CDR2 YYREEE (reference sequence). The length of the CDR3 is 12 residues. The CDR3 loop reads CASSLVGGGYTF. CDR3 sequence (DNA): TGTGCCAGCAGCTTGGTAGGGGGTGGCTACACCTTC.

V gene TRBV6-5 combines with J gene TRBJ1-5; D ambiguous. The CDR3 runs 13 residues. The V end lost 7 bases, the J end lost 2 bases, and 9 bases lay between the germline ends. The V gene's germline CDR1 is MNHEY and CDR2 SVGAGI. The CDR3 reads CASKAVRNQPQHF. Here the CDR3 DNA reads TGTGCCAGCAAGGCGGTACGCAATCAGCCCCAGCATTTT.

This clone was seen repeatedly, ten times or more. The chain joins TRBV11-2 to TRBJ2-2, with D maybe TRBD1 (6 bases). The CDR3 runs 13 residues. Trimming removed 8 bases at V and 3 bases at J, with 10 bases between. Germline V gene sequence: CDR1 SGHAT, CDR2 FQNNGV. For the CDR3, the DNA is TGTGCCAGCCGGGACACCCACACCGGGGAGCTGTTTTTT. It translates to CASRDTHTGELFF.

The chain couples TRBV7-2 to TRBJ2-7; perhaps TRBD2 as D (6 bases). The CDR3 runs to 14 residues. The germline V and J ends were trimmed by 9 bases and 2 bases, with 17 bases remaining between them. Per the germline V gene, CDR1 is SGHTA and CDR2 is FQGNSA. This CDR3 reads CASALALATYEQYF. The DNA for the CDR3 is TGTGCCAGTGCCCTGGCACTAGCTACCTACGAGCAGTACTTC.

The rearrangement joins TRBV6-5 to TRBJ1-5; 7 nucleotides agree with TRBD1. The CDR3 has 14 residues. In germline, CDR1 is MNHEY, CDR2 SVGAGI. V lost 7 bases to trimming and J lost 3 bases; unmatched junction nucleotides: 6. In DNA form, the CDR3 reads TGTGCCAGCAAAAAGGGACAGTACAATCAGCCCCAGCATTTT. Translation: CASKKGQYNQPQHF.

The chain links TRBV5-6 to TRBJ1-4; maybe TRBD1 (6 bases). The V gene lost 3 bases and the J gene lost 7 bases, with 13 bases spanning the gap. Germline-derived CDR1 and CDR2 are SGHDT and YYEEEE. The CDR3 is 14 residues long. Here the CDR3 reads CASSSRDIFEKLFF. Written as DNA, the CDR3 is TGTGCCAGCAGCTCACGGGACATTTTTGAAAAACTGTTTTTT.